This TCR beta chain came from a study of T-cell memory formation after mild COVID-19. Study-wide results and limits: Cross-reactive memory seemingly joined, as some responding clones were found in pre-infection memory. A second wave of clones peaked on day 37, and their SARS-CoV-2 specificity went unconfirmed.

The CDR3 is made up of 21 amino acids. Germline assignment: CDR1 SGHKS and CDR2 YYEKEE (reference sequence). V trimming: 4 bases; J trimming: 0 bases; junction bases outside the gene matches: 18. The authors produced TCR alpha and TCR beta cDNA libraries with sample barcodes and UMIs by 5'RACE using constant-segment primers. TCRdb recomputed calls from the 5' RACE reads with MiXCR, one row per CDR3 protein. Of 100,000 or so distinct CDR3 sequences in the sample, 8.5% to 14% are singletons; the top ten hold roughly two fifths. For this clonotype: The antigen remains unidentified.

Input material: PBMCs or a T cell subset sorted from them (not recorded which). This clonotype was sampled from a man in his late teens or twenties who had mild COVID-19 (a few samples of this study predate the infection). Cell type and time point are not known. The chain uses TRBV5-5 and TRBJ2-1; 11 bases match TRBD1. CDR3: CASSLQAPGQGGLSSYNEQFF. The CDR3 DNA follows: TGTGCCAGCAGCCTCCAGGCACCGGGACAGGGGGGCCTCAGCTCCTACAATGAGCAGTTCTTC.